A single sample is the source of the 21 T cell receptor beta chains below, sequenced in a study of post-analysis software for immune sequencing data. Study observations and caveats: Controls showed lower frequencies than patients for roughly five TRBV segments, and TRBV5-6, TRBV5-1 and TRBV20-1 were among these.

Unique molecular identifiers were present in the TCR beta cDNA libraries. TCRdb re-analysed the PCR reads in MiXCR, keeping a single row per CDR3 protein. Of hundreds of thousands of distinct CDR3 sequences in the sample, roughly 50% were seen once. Their antigens remain unidentified. Sequencing used blood. All receptors come from a girl aged 10 to 17 with multiple sclerosis.

This clonotype has only a few counts. This chain joins TRBV4-1 and TRBJ2-3, with 7 bases lining up with TRBD1. Germline values: CDR1 MGHRA, CDR2 YSYEKL. The CDR3 totals 16 residues. V was clipped by 3 bases and J by 2 bases; unmatched bases: 8. CDR3 bases: TGCGCCAGCAGCCACGGGACCCAGGGGGTCACAGATACGCAGTATTTT. This gives the protein CASSHGTQGVTDTQYF.

This clonotype was seen more than once but under ten times. V gene TRBV7-9 combines with J gene TRBJ1-2; D is perhaps TRBD1 (6 bases). V was clipped by 5 bases and J by 3 bases, with 10 bases between them. Per the germline V gene, CDR1 is SEHNR and CDR2 is FQNEAQ (reference sequence). The CDR3 totals 13 residues. As DNA, the CDR3 is TGTGCCAGCAGCCCCGACAGGTACTATGGCTACACCTTC. This translates into CASSPDRYYGYTF.

The rearrangement links TRBV10-2 to TRBJ1-1; D is possibly TRBD1 (5 bases). V was clipped by 8 bases and J by 7 bases, with 14 bases between them. The germline CDR1 and CDR2 sequences are WSHSY and SAAADI. The CDR3 totals 12 residues. In nucleotides, the CDR3 is TGCGCCAGCGGGGCGGGGACGGGTGAAGCTTTCTTT. It encodes CASGAGTGEAFF.

This clonotype has only a few counts. This rearrangement joins TRBV18 to TRBJ2-1; tentatively, D is TRBD1 or TRBD2 (5 bases each). The CDR3 extends over 11 amino acids. Germline V lookup: CDR1 KGHSH, CDR2 LQKENI. Trimming pared 5 bases from V and 12 bases from J, leaving 11 bases between. The CDR3: CASSAPGPQFF. The DNA for the CDR3 is TGTGCCAGCTCAGCCCCGGGACCGCAGTTCTTC.

This clonotype appeared a few times. The CDR3, as DNA: TGCAGCGTTATGAGGCTAGCGGGAGGGCCGTTAGTTAAAAATGAGCAGTTCTTC. It translates to CSVMRLAGGPLVKNEQFF. The V and J genes are TRBV29-1 and TRBJ2-1; the match to TRBD2 covers 12 bases. J was trimmed by 7 bases and V by 5 bases; bases with no gene match: 18. CDR3 size: 18 residues. Germline V gene sequence: CDR1 SQVTM, CDR2 ANQGSEA.

The chain couples TRBV25-1 to TRBJ2-1; TRBD1 matches at 8 bases. The length of the CDR3 is 16 residues. Unmatched junction bases numbered 9, after V lost 3 bases and J lost 5 bases. The germline V gene encodes CDR1 MGHDK and CDR2 SYGVNS. CDR3: CASSDVTGARNNEQFF. DNA for the CDR3: TGTGCCAGCAGTGACGTGACAGGGGCTCGGAACAATGAGCAGTTCTTC. The complete variable domain, with remaining parts taken from reference TRBV25-1 and TRBJ2-1, reads EADIYQTPRYLVIGTGKKITLECSQTMGHDKMYWYQQDPGMELHLIHYSYGVNSTEKGDLSSESTVSRIRTEHFPLTLESARPSHTSQYLCASSDVTGARNNEQFFGPGTRLTVL.

The J gene is TRBJ2-3, the V gene TRBV20-1, with 8 bases fitting TRBD2. The CDR3 sequence is 15 residues long. V was clipped by 3 bases and J by 2 bases; unmatched bases: 7. The germline V gene has CDR1 DFQATT and CDR2 SNEGSKA (reference sequence). The CDR3 coding sequence is TGCAGTGCTAGTCTCCGGGGGGGACACACAGATACGCAGTATTTT. Its protein is CSASLRGGHTDTQYF.

There are a few counts of this clonotype. The chain has TRBV20-1 and TRBJ2-5; a possible D gene is TRBD2 (6 bases). The CDR3 has 14 amino acids. The V and J ends lost 6 bases and 8 bases respectively, with 22 bases between them. Germline lookup yields CDR1 DFQATT and CDR2 SNEGSKA (reference sequence). The CDR3 here is CSALKEGPVGTQYF. The CDR3 coding sequence is TGCAGTGCCCTAAAGGAGGGCCCGGTTGGTACCCAGTACTTC.

V is TRBV7-9 and J is TRBJ2-1, with D perhaps matching TRBD2 (6 bases). Germline CDR1 is SEHNR and CDR2 is FQNEAQ (reference sequence). V shed 2 bases and J shed 9 bases, with 20 bases lying between them. The length of the CDR3 is 16 residues. CDR3 sequence: CASSLRPGVIWGEQFF. The CDR3 nucleotides read TGTGCCAGCAGCTTACGACCGGGGGTTATCTGGGGTGAGCAGTTCTTC.

The rearrangement joins TRBV3-1 to TRBJ2-1, with a weak D call TRBD2 (6 bases). The germline V gene encodes CDR1 LGHDT and CDR2 YNNKEL (reference sequence). The length of the CDR3 is 13 residues. The V gene lost 1 base and the J gene lost 15 bases, with 16 bases spanning the gap. CDR3 loop: CASSQARTNSLFF. In nucleotides, the CDR3 is TGTGCCAGCAGCCAAGCACGGACTAACTCTCTGTTCTTC.

This rearrangement joins TRBV6-4 to TRBJ1-2, with 10 bases matching TRBD1. The CDR3 loop spans 16 amino acids. Germline V CDR1 and CDR2: MRHNA, SNTAGT. J gave up 4 bases and V 6 bases, and 11 bases lay outside the gene matches. DNA of the CDR3: TGTGCCAGCAGCCCCCTGGGGACAGGGGACTTCTATGGCTACACCTTC. This encodes CASSPLGTGDFYGYTF.

The table lists this clonotype with a count of one. V usage is TRBV12-3 or TRBV12-4 and J usage is TRBJ2-1, with 8 bases aligning to TRBD1. The junction had 26 bases not matched to a gene; V was cut back by 2 bases and J by 5 bases. This CDR3 has 22 residues. CDR3 DNA sequence: TGTGCCAGCAGTTTAAAATTCGCGGTCGGACAGGGTCGGTGGTATGGGGACAATGAGCAGTTCTTC. Its protein product is CASSLKFAVGQGRWYGDNEQFF.

This chain joins TRBV7-9 and TRBJ2-3; unclear D gene. V was clipped by 0 bases and J by 8 bases, with 6 bases between them. Germline values: CDR1 SEHNR, CDR2 FQNEAQ (reference sequence). This CDR3 spans 12 amino acids. The CDR3 reads CASSLAVVTQYF. CDR3 sequence (DNA): TGTGCCAGCAGCTTAGCTGTGGTTACGCAGTATTTT.

The V and J genes are TRBV10-3 and TRBJ2-1, with TRBD2 matching 8 bases. Germline-derived CDR1 and CDR2 are ENHRY and SYGVKD. This CDR3 region has 17 residues. Trimming at V came to 4 bases and at J to 0 bases, leaving 8 bases not matched to a gene. The CDR3 spells CAISGVGGGSSYNEQFF. For the CDR3, the DNA is TGTGCCATCAGTGGAGTTGGCGGGGGGAGCTCCTACAATGAGCAGTTCTTC.

This sequence joins TRBV12-3 or TRBV12-4 and TRBJ1-2; no clear D. The CDR3 runs 14 residues. V was clipped by 3 bases and J by 4 bases, with 12 bases between them. The CDR3 DNA sequence: TGTGCCAGCAGTTTGACAAGGGAGGGCTATGGCTACACCTTC. This translates into CASSLTREGYGYTF.

This clonotype has just one count. The chain is built from TRBV6-2 or TRBV6-3 and TRBJ1-1, with a weak D call TRBD1 (6 bases). Germline V lookup: CDR1 MNHEY, CDR2 SVGEGT. V shed 6 bases and J shed 4 bases, with 15 bases lying between them. CDR3 length equals 14 residues. Written as DNA, the CDR3 is TGTGCCAGCAGACTGTCGGGGGCGGGCACTGAAGCTTTCTTT. This gives the protein CASRLSGAGTEAFF.

This chain links TRBV29-1 with TRBJ1-2; TRBD1 agrees at 10 bases. Germline CDR1 reads SQVTM; CDR2 reads ANQGSEA. The CDR3 has 13 amino acids. V shed 7 bases, J shed 8 bases, and the junction held 10 bases outside the gene matches. The chain's CDR3 is CSAEDRGVLGYTF. The DNA of the CDR3 is TGCAGCGCCGAGGACAGGGGGGTTCTCGGCTACACCTTC.

Only a few counts were recorded for this clonotype. The J gene is TRBJ2-1, the V gene TRBV20-1; D not resolved. The length of the CDR3 is 10 residues. Trimming shortened V by 6 bases and J by 5 bases, and 5 bases separated the two germline ends. Germline loops: CDR1 DFQATT, CDR2 SNEGSKA (reference sequence). The CDR3 DNA reads TGCAGTGCACAAAACAATGAGCAGTTCTTC. The encoded protein is CSAQNNEQFF.

In this sample, this clonotype turned up a few times. J is TRBJ2-7 and V is TRBV6-5; 8 bases map to TRBD1. The CDR3 runs 15 residues. Trimming took 1 base from V and 4 from J; bases not matched to a gene: 6. CDR1 is MNHEY, CDR2 SVGAGI, per germline. Here the CDR3 reads CASSYFTGGRYEQYF. The CDR3 DNA reads as TGTGCCAGCAGTTACTTTACAGGGGGACGTTACGAGCAGTACTTC.

The chain couples TRBV5-1 to TRBJ2-1; 11 nucleotides agree with TRBD2. Germline assignment: CDR1 SGHRS and CDR2 YFSETQ. The V segment lost 0 bases and the J segment 15 bases; nucleotides outside the gene matches: 14. This CDR3 has 16 amino acids. The CDR3, as DNA: TGCGCCAGCAGCTTGGCCGGGACTAGCGGACGCGAGAGTCTGTTCTTC. Amino acids: CASSLAGTSGRESLFF.

This clonotype was observed a handful of times. The V and J genes are TRBV5-1 and TRBJ2-7; 9 positions match TRBD2. Germline V gives CDR1 SGHRS, CDR2 YFSETQ. The junction had 8 bases not matched to a gene; V was cut back by 0 bases and J by 7 bases. The CDR3 is 15 amino acids. CDR3: CASSLAAGGPEEQYF. As DNA, the CDR3 is TGCGCCAGCAGCTTGGCGGCGGGAGGGCCTGAAGAGCAGTACTTC.